These T cell receptor beta chains were read from a single sample in a study of cytomegalovirus exposure and HLA in healthy donors. The data were produced by immunoSEQ multiplex PCR, yet TCRdb's version contains in-frame clones alone and is incomplete. Of some 140,000 clones listed, around nine tenths are singletons. The source material was PBMCs. These receptor sequences come from a man between 18 and 35 years old in good health and CMV-seropositive. Each CDR3 is given with its conserved first and last residue. D genes are given only for firm matches. Part of the rows lack a size; the others show once, few, many or a class for expanded clones.

v_gene,j_gene,d_gene,abundance,CDR3aa,CDR3nt
TRBV4-2,TRBJ1-5,TRBD1,NA,CASSGGQGVNQPQHF,TGTGCCAGCAGCGGGGGACAGGGGGTTAATCAGCCCCAGCATTTT
TRBV6-1,TRBJ2-5,NA,NA,CASSAGGGGSPLTQYF,TGTGCCAGCAGTGCCGGTGGTGGGGGCAGTCCATTGACCCAGTACTTC
TRBV25-1,TRBJ2-7,TRBD1,NA,CASRGQGKVYEQYF,TGTGCCAGCAGGGGACAGGGGAAGGTCTACGAGCAGTACTTC
TRBV19,TRBJ2-7,NA,NA,CATSDIAYEQYF,TGTGCCACCTCCGACATAGCCTACGAGCAGTACTTC
TRBV10-3,TRBJ2-3,TRBD2,NA,CAISYSGGAADTQYF,TGTGCCATCAGTTATAGCGGGGGGGCCGCAGATACGCAGTATTTT
TRBV6-6,TRBJ1-5,TRBD1,NA,CASSSYRGNQPQHF,TGTGCCAGCAGTTCCTACAGGGGTAATCAGCCCCAGCATTTT
TRBV4-2,TRBJ2-7,NA,NA,CASSQDTASPYEQYF,TGTGCCAGCAGCCAAGATACTGCGTCTCCCTACGAGCAGTACTTC
TRBV6-6,TRBJ2-5,NA,NA,CASSVSNTEIEETQYF,TGTGCCAGCAGTGTCTCTAATACCGAAATCGAAGAGACCCAGTACTTC
TRBV19,TRBJ1-2,NA,NA,CASMRSTNYGYTF,TGTGCCAGTATGAGGAGCACTAACTATGGCTACACCTTC
TRBV18,TRBJ1-6,NA,few,CASSPAPGQTNSPLHF,TGTGCCAGCTCACCTGCCCCGGGACAAACTAATTCACCCCTCCACTTT
TRBV5-6,TRBJ2-6,TRBD2,NA,CASSRLAGDHSGANVLTF,TGTGCCAGCAGTCGACTAGCGGGGGATCACTCTGGGGCCAACGTCCTGACTTTC
TRBV6-1,TRBJ2-7,NA,NA,CAVGDPPTDEQYF,TGTGCCGTCGGAGACCCCCCTACCGACGAGCAGTACTTC
TRBV18,TRBJ1-2,TRBD1,NA,CASSPLVDRGGYGYTF,TGTGCCAGCTCACCCCTCGTGGACAGGGGGGGCTATGGCTACACCTTC
TRBV7-9,TRBJ2-7,NA,NA,CASSFPRVQGSYEQYF,TGTGCCAGCAGCTTCCCCAGGGTCCAGGGCTCCTACGAGCAGTACTTC
TRBV13,TRBJ1-2,NA,NA,CASSLGLEGLNGYTF,TGTGCCAGCAGCTTGGGTCTGGAGGGTCTGAATGGCTACACCTTC